What follows is one T cell receptor beta chain and its context. The sample belongs to a study of blood T cell repertoires in COVID-19. Study details: Samples representing acute and convalescent COVID-19 were sourced from the United States, Italy and Spain. In each case, the material was cDNA or gDNA derived from T cells, B-cell-depleted T cells, or PBMCs.

In the original workflow: Estimation of nucleated cell counts relied on the amplification of reference gene primers. Clones were read by immunoSEQ multiplex PCR, and TCRdb kept only the in-frame ones, dropping some. D and trimming come from the DNA, and the V and J calls and clone size come from that table. The sample lists about 100,000 clones, 80% occurring once. This CDR3 is built from 15 residues. The V gene's germline CDR1 is LNHDA and CDR2 SQIVND (reference sequence). The V and J ends lost 6 bases and 4 bases, in that order; junction bases with no gene match: 11. The TCR comes from a woman between 70 and 85 years old with acute or convalescent COVID-19. Specimen: peripheral blood. The V call is TRBV19, the J call TRBJ1-1; the match to TRBD1 covers 7 bases. The CDR3 DNA is TGTGCCAGTAGGCCAGGGACAGTCAGTGGCACTGAAGCTTTCTTT. This translates into CASRPGTVSGTEAFF.